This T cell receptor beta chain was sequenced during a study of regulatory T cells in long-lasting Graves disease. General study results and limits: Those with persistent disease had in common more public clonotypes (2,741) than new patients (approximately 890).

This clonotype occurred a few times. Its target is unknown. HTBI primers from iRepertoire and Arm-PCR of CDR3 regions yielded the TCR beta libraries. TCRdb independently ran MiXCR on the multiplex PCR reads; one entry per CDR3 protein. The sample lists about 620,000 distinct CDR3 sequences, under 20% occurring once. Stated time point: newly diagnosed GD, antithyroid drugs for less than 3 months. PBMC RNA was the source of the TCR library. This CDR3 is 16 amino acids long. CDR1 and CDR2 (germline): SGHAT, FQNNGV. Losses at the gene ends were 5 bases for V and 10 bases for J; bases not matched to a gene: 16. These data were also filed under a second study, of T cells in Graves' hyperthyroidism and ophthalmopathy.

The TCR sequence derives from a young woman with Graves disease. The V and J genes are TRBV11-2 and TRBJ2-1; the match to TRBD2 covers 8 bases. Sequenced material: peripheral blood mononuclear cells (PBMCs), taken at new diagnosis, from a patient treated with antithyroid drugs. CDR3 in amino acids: CASSALGTRTPLEQFF. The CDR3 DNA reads TGTGCCAGCAGCGCGCTTGGGACTAGGACTCCCCTCGAGCAGTTCTTC.